The clone carrying this T cell receptor (beta chain) was recorded many times. This entry comes from a study of neurological immune-mediated disorders. A single record per CDR3 protein comes from TCRdb applying MiXCR to the 5' RACE reads. Of fewer than 55,000 distinct CDR3 sequences detected, roughly 6.3% appear once; the ten largest clones hold 0.57%. The source is a woman between 40 and 55 years old in good health. Sequencing was done on a sample of CD4+ T cells from blood.

The CDR3 reads CASSPQGGNNQPQHF. In DNA form, the CDR3 reads TGTGCCAGCAGCCCCCAGGGAGGGAACAATCAGCCCCAGCATTTT. This chain joins TRBV7-2 and TRBJ1-5, with D possibly matching TRBD1 (5 bases). V was cut by 5 bases and J by 3 bases, with 14 bases left in between. The germline gives CDR1 SGHTA, CDR2 FQGNSA. CDR3 length equals 15 residues.